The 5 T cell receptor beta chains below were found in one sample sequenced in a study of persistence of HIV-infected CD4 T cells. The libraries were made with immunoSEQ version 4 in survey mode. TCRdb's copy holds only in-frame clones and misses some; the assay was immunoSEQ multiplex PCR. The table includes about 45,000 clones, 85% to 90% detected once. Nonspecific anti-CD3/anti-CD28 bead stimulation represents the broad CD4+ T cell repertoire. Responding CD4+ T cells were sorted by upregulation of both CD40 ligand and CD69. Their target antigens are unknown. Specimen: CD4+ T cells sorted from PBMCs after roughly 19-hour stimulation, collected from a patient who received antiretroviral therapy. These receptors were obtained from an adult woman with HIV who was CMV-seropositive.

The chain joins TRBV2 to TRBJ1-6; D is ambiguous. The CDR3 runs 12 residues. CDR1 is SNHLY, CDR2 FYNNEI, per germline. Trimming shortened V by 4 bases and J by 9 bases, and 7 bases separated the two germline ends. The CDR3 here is CASSGTSSPLHF. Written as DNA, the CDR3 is TGTGCCAGCAGTGGAACGAGTTCACCCCTCCACTTT.

In DNA, the CDR3 is TGTGCCAGCAGTTTGGGGCAGCCCGGGGGACAGTACTTC. It encodes CASSLGQPGGQYF. V is TRBV28 and J is TRBJ2-4, with D perhaps matching TRBD2 (6 bases). Trimming removed 3 bases from V and 13 bases from J, with 16 bases in between. The germline gives CDR1 MDHEN, CDR2 SYDVKM. The CDR3 covers 13 residues.

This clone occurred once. The DNA for the CDR3 is TGTGCCAGCAGTTTAGCGGAACCCGGGGGGGAGCTGTTTTTT. Its translation is CASSLAEPGGELFF. The V gene is TRBV27, the J gene TRBJ2-2; D unresolved. Trimming left V 2 bases short and J 8 bases short, with 12 bases between. CDR3 length equals 14 residues. Germline V CDR1 and CDR2: MNHEY, SMNVEV (reference sequence).

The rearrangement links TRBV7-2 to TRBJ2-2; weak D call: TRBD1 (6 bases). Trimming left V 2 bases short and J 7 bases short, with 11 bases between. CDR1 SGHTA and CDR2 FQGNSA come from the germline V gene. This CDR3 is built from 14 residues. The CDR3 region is CASSLNGGGGELFF. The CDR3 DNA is TGTGCCAGCAGCTTAAATGGGGGCGGCGGGGAGCTGTTTTTT.

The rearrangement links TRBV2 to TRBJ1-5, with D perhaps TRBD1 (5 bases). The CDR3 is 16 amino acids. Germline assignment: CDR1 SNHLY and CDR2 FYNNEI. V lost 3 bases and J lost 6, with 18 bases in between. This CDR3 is CASSERGRESTQPQHF. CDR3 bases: TGTGCCAGCAGTGAGAGGGGCAGGGAGAGTACTCAGCCCCAGCATTTT. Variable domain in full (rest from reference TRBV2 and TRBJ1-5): EPEVTQTPSHQVTQMGQEVILRCVPISNHLYFYWYRQILGQKVEFLVSFYNNEISEKSEIFDDQFSVERPDGSNFTLKIRSTKLEDSAMYFCASSERGRESTQPQHFGDGTRLSIL.